A selection of T cell receptor beta chains follows, all from one sample in a study of monozygotic twins with cystic fibrosis. Data came from immunoSEQ multiplex PCR; TCRdb stores just in-frame clones and leaves some out. The table has tens of thousands of clones, around 96% seen once. Input material: blood. These receptors were taken from a girl aged 2-10 years with cystic fibrosis. CDR3s include the opening cysteine and the closing phenylalanine or tryptophan. D genes are given only for firm matches.

J gene	D gene	V gene	CDR3 DNA	CDR3 protein
TRBJ2-7	NA	TRBV6-1	TGTGCCAGCAGTGTAAATAGGTTGGGTTACGAGCAGTACTTC	CASSVNRLGYEQYF
TRBJ2-3	TRBD2	TRBV27	TGTGCCAGCAGTTTTTCGGCGGGAGCTCTCACAGATACGCAGTATTTT	CASSFSAGALTDTQYF
TRBJ1-2	NA	TRBV5-1	TGCGCCAGCAGCTTGGCCAGGGACCGTGGCTACACCTTC	CASSLARDRGYTF
TRBJ2-3	NA	TRBV5-6	TGTGCCAGCAGCTTGGAAGGGAGGACAGATACGCAGTATTTT	CASSLEGRTDTQYF
TRBJ1-2	TRBD1	TRBV25-1	TGTGCCAGCAGTGCCCGGGACAGGGGCGGGTTTGGCTACACCTTC	CASSARDRGGFGYTF
TRBJ1-5	NA	TRBV19	TGTGCCAGTAGTATATTAGCCCGTCTGAGCAATCAGCCCCAGCATTTT	CASSILARLSNQPQHF
TRBJ1-5	NA	TRBV6-1	TGTGCCAGCAGCGTACGATCTAGACAGGATCAGCCCCAGCATTTT	CASSVRSRQDQPQHF
TRBJ2-1	NA	TRBV2	TGTGCCAGCAGTGTAGGGGGGGTCTACAATGAGCAGTTCTTC	CASSVGGVYNEQFF
TRBJ2-4	TRBD2	TRBV30	TGTGCCTGCCCCCCCAGGGTAGCGGGAGGGCCCACAAACATTCAGTACTTC	CACPPRVAGGPTNIQYF
TRBJ2-1	TRBD2	TRBV6-5	TGTGCCAGCAGTCCTCCGGGGGGATATGAGCAGTTCTTC	CASSPPGGYEQFF
TRBJ2-4	TRBD2	TRBV15	TGTGCCACCAGCAGAGATCGCGGACTAGCAATGGGCCAAAACATTCAGTACTTC	CATSRDRGLAMGQNIQYF
TRBJ1-6	NA	TRBV27	TGTGCCAGCAGTTTACGGGGGGACCGTTCACCCCTCCACTTT	CASSLRGDRSPLHF
TRBJ1-2	NA	TRBV18	TGTGCCAGCTCGCCCGCTACAGGGTTCTATGGCTACACCTTC	CASSPATGFYGYTF
TRBJ2-6	NA	TRBV5-4	TGTGCCAGCAGCTCGGGAGAAGCTGGGGCCAACGTCCTGACTTTC	CASSSGEAGANVLTF
TRBJ2-7	TRBD2	TRBV27	TGTGCCAGCAGTTTAGTGGCGGGAGGGCTCTACGAGCAGTACTTC	CASSLVAGGLYEQYF
TRBJ1-5	NA	TRBV19	TGTGCCAGTAGCACTAACCGCGACCCCCAGAGGAATCAGCCCCAGCATTTT	CASSTNRDPQRNQPQHF
TRBJ2-7	NA	TRBV6-1	TGTGCCAGCAGTGAAGCTCCCCCGGGTACCTACGAGCAGTACTTC	CASSEAPPGTYEQYF
TRBJ1-2	NA	TRBV19	TGTGCCAGTAGTCGCGCATCGGGGGCAGAGGGCTACACCTTC	CASSRASGAEGYTF
TRBJ1-2	NA	TRBV30	TGTGCCTTCGCGGCAGGAGGTGGAGGCTACACCTTC	CAFAAGGGGYTF
TRBJ1-2	NA	TRBV15	TGTGCCACCAGCAGAGACATATCCTATGGCTACACCTTC	CATSRDISYGYTF
TRBJ2-1	TRBD2	TRBV30	TGTGCCTGGAGTGTTCTAGCGGGAGCCAACAATGAGCAGTTCTTC	CAWSVLAGANNEQFF
TRBJ2-4	NA	TRBV30	TGTGCCTGGAGTGTAAAGCCTAGCCTCAACAAAAACATTCAGTACTTC	CAWSVKPSLNKNIQYF